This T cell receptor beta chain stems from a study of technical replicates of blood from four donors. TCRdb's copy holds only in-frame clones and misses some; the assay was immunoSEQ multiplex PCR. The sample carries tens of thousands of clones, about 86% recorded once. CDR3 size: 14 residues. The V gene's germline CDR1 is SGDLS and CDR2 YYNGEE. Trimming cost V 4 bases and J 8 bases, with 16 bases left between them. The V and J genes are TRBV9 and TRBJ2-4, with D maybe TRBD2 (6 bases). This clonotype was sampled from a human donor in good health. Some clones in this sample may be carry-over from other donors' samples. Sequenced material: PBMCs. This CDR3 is CASSLGGERDIQYF. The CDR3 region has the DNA TGTGCCAGCAGCCTTGGAGGGGAGCGGGACATTCAGTACTTC.